This section outlines one T cell receptor beta chain sequence together with its context. The antigen is unknown. The sample belongs to a study of cytomegalovirus exposure and HLA in healthy donors. General observations from the study: For TCR beta chains, V- and J-gene trimming was later linked to a missense DCLRE1C variant.

Each donor was nominally healthy when sampled (though unrecorded immune exposures were likely). Both 60 Vbeta primers and 13 Jbeta primers went into the PCR. The method was immunoSEQ multiplex PCR; TCRdb's version includes in-frame clones alone and lacks a portion of them. The table includes some 180,000 clones, approximately 80% detected once. The CDR3 totals 12 residues. The germline CDR1 and CDR2 sequences are SGHNT and YENEEA. Deletions cut 1 base from V and 9 bases from J, with 10 bases between. The chain is built from TRBV11-3 and TRBJ2-7, with D possibly matching TRBD1 (5 bases). Sequencing used PBMCs. The source is a girl under 18 in good health and CMV-seropositive. CDR3 coding DNA: TGTGCCAGCAGCTTAGCAGGGCAGGCGCAGTACTTC. This encodes CASSLAGQAQYF.